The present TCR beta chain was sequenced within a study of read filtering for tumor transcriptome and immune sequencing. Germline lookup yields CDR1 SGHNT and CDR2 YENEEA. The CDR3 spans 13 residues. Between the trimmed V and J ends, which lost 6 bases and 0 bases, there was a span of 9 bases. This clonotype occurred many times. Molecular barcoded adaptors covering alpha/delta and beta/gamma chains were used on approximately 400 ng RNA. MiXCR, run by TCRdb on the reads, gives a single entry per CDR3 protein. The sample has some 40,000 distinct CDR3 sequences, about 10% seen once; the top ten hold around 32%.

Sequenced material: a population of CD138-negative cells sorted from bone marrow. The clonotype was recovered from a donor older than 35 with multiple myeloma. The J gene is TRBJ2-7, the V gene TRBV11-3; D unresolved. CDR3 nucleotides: TGTGCCAGCAGTCGGGCCCGCTCCTACGAGCAGTACTTC. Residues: CASSRARSYEQYF.